The T cell receptor beta chain under discussion was sequenced for a study of T cell changes during pregnancy in multiple sclerosis. CDR1 is SGHRS, CDR2 YFSETQ, per germline. There are 15 residues in the CDR3. V was pared by 4 bases and J by 2 bases, with 16 bases between. TCRdb's copy holds only in-frame clones and misses some; the assay was immunoSEQ multiplex PCR. In the table there are roughly 84,000 clones, over 85% of which are singletons. This specimen was peripheral blood, taken in the third trimester of pregnancy. The chain is built from TRBV5-1 and TRBJ2-7, with D tentatively TRBD2 (6 bases). The receptor was derived from a female donor in good health, enrolled as a control in a pregnancy study. The CDR3 loop is CASSPSGSGTYEQYF. DNA for the CDR3: TGCGCCAGCAGCCCCTCGGGTAGCGGTACCTACGAGCAGTACTTC.